This entry lists 31 T cell receptor beta chains sequenced from one sample in a study of response to subunit inactivated influenza vaccine. TCRdb used MiXCR to reprocess the RT-PCR reads, holding one entry per CDR3 protein. The data show 550,000 to 800,000 distinct CDR3 sequences, roughly 13% seen once. This specimen consisted of PBMCs from blood, obtained around 14 days before vaccination. All receptors come from a man aged 45-65 years who received an inactivated influenza vaccine.

The chain couples TRBV4-3 to TRBJ2-1; D uncertain. The germline V gene encodes CDR1 LGHNA and CDR2 YSLEER. This CDR3 has 13 residues. V was shortened by 0 bases and J by 8 bases, with 8 bases between the two germline ends. The CDR3 coding sequence is TGCGCCAGCAGCCAAGAGCCGGGCCATGAGCAGTTCTTC. This translates into CASSQEPGHEQFF.

This chain connects TRBV12-3 or TRBV12-4 to TRBJ2-1; 9 positions match TRBD1. This CDR3 is 14 amino acids long. V was pared by 1 base and J by 9 bases, with 4 bases of the junction left unmatched. The CDR3: CASSLVDRGGEQFF. The CDR3 DNA follows: TGTGCCAGCAGTTTAGTGGACAGGGGTGGTGAGCAGTTCTTC.

In DNA, the CDR3 is TGCGCCAGCAGCTCCTTCAGCGTTCAAGAGACCCAGTACTTC. Its protein is CASSSFSVQETQYF. The genes are TRBV5-1 and TRBJ2-5; no firm D call. The length of the CDR3 is 14 residues. The germline gives CDR1 SGHRS, CDR2 YFSETQ. The V end was cut by 3 bases, the J end by 2 bases, with 11 bases between.

This clonotype came up many times. The chain carries TRBV29-1 and TRBJ2-7, with a possible D match to TRBD2 (6 bases). With 5 bases removed from V and 1 base from J, the gap between germline ends came to 18 bases. The germline V gene encodes CDR1 SQVTM and CDR2 ANQGSEA. The CDR3 has 15 residues. This chain's CDR3 is CSVYSKRVSSYEQYF. Written as DNA, the CDR3 is TGCAGCGTTTACTCGAAGCGGGTTTCTTCCTACGAGCAGTACTTC.

This clonotype was seen a few times. The junction departs from the called germline gene at one end, perhaps through a read error. V is TRBV7-2 and J is TRBJ2-1; a weak D match, TRBD2 (5 bases). CDR3 length: 17 amino acids. Germline values: CDR1 SGHTA, CDR2 FQGNSA. CDR3: CASSLLSGFQSYSEQFF. The CDR3, as DNA: TGTGCCAGCAGCCTACTCTCGGGATTCCAATCCTACAGTGAGCAGTTCTTC.

The genes are TRBV5-1 and TRBJ1-5; D call uncertain. V shed 4 bases and J shed 5 bases, with 10 bases lying between them. CDR3 length: 13 amino acids. CDR1 and CDR2 from the germline V gene are SGHRS and YFSETQ. For the CDR3, the DNA is TGCGCCAGCAGCCCGGGATCCGATCAGCCCCAGCATTTT. Translated: CASSPGSDQPQHF.

There are a few counts of this clonotype. The chain carries TRBV20-1 and TRBJ1-6; maybe TRBD1 (6 bases). The CDR3 contains 16 residues. Trimming cost V 0 bases and J 6 bases, with 15 bases left between them. The germline CDR1 and CDR2 sequences are DFQATT and SNEGSKA (reference sequence). The CDR3 reads CSARDQYGTLNSPLHF. The CDR3 DNA sequence: TGCAGTGCTAGAGATCAGTACGGGACACTTAATTCACCCCTCCACTTT.

This clonotype was counted a few times. V usage is TRBV27 and J usage is TRBJ2-7; D may be TRBD1 or TRBD2 (5 bases each). The CDR3 extends over 15 amino acids. Between the trimmed V and J ends, which lost 2 bases and 2 bases, there was a span of 13 bases. Germline-derived CDR1 and CDR2 are MNHEY and SMNVEV (reference sequence). The CDR3 here is CASSLLRGPPYEQYF. The CDR3, as DNA: TGTGCCAGCAGTTTACTACGGGGCCCACCCTACGAGCAGTACTTC.

The chain employs TRBV7-9 and TRBJ1-1; D remains ambiguous. Germline loops: CDR1 SEHNR, CDR2 FQNEAQ (reference sequence). The V gene lost 3 bases and the J gene lost 4 bases, with 15 bases spanning the gap. The CDR3 spans 15 residues. This CDR3 is CASSLDGSHPTEAFF. CDR3 DNA: TGTGCCAGCAGCTTGGACGGGTCGCACCCCACTGAAGCTTTCTTT. Full variable domain (missing parts from reference TRBV7-9 and TRBJ1-1): DTGVSQNPRHKITKRGQNVTFRCDPISEHNRLYWYRQTLGQGPEFLTYFQNEAQLEKSRLLSDRFSAERPKGSFSTLEIQRTEQGDSAMYLCASSLDGSHPTEAFFGQGTRLTVV.

This clonotype appeared many times. V is TRBV5-1 and J is TRBJ2-3; D may be TRBD2 (6 bases). The CDR3 is 17 amino acids. Looked up from germline, CDR1 is SGHRS and CDR2 is YFSETQ. V was trimmed by 0 bases and J by 3 bases, leaving 17 bases between them. The CDR3 sequence is CASSLVGQLSGTDTQYF. For the CDR3, the DNA is TGCGCCAGCAGCTTGGTAGGGCAGCTAAGCGGGACAGATACGCAGTATTTT.

The rearrangement links TRBV5-1 to TRBJ2-3; 9 nucleotides align to TRBD2. Germline V gene lookup returns CDR1 SGHRS and CDR2 YFSETQ. J lost 3 bases, V lost 5 bases, and 10 bases had no gene match. The CDR3 totals 16 residues. The CDR3 is CASRPGTSFETDTQYF. In nucleotides, the CDR3 is TGCGCCAGCAGACCCGGGACTAGCTTTGAAACAGATACGCAGTATTTT. The whole variable domain, filled in from reference TRBV5-1 and TRBJ2-3, reads KAGVTQTPRYLIKTRGQQVTLSCSPISGHRSVSWYQQTPGQGLQFLFEYFSETQRNKGNFPGRFSGRQFSNSRSEMNVSTLELGDSALYLCASRPGTSFETDTQYFGPGTRLTVL.

This clonotype was detected many times. The chain employs TRBV20-1 and TRBJ2-3; possibly TRBD2 for D (5 bases). The CDR3 is made up of 14 amino acids. CDR1 DFQATT and CDR2 SNEGSKA come from the germline V gene (reference sequence). Trimming removed 6 bases at V and 3 bases at J, with 16 bases between. CDR3 residues: CSATSRSGTDTQYF. For the CDR3, the DNA is TGCAGTGCCACCTCTAGATCGGGGACAGATACGCAGTATTTT.

The V call is TRBV4-1, the J call TRBJ2-1; the match to TRBD1 covers 10 bases. J gave up 5 bases and V 5 bases, and 6 bases lay outside the gene matches. This CDR3 region has 15 residues. The germline CDR1 and CDR2 sequences are MGHRA and YSYEKL. The CDR3 region has the DNA TGCGCCAGCAGCACTTTTGGGACAGGGGACAATGAGCAGTTCTTC. It yields the protein CASSTFGTGDNEQFF.

V and J are TRBV7-2 and TRBJ2-1; 7 positions agree with TRBD2. CDR1 SGHTA and CDR2 FQGNSA come from the germline V gene. This CDR3 spans 15 amino acids. With 2 bases clipped from V and 7 bases from J, the junction kept 8 bases outside the gene matches. CDR3 in amino acids: CASSLSGTTQNEQFF. For the CDR3, the DNA is TGTGCCAGCAGCTTAAGCGGGACTACCCAAAATGAGCAGTTCTTC.

This clonotype was found a few times. The chain has TRBV20-1 and TRBJ1-6; 9 bases agree with TRBD1. CDR3 size: 15 residues. V gave up 3 bases and J gave up 2 bases; unmatched junction bases: 2. From germline, CDR1 is DFQATT and CDR2 SNEGSKA (reference sequence). CDR3 sequence: CSARGTGPYNSPLHF. The DNA for the CDR3 is TGCAGTGCTAGGGGGACAGGGCCCTATAATTCACCCCTCCACTTT.

The chain is built from TRBV7-2 and TRBJ1-1, with TRBD1 matching over 8 bases. The junction had 6 bases not matched to a gene; V was cut back by 5 bases and J by 4 bases. Looked up from germline, CDR1 is SGHTA and CDR2 is FQGNSA. This CDR3 has 14 residues. The CDR3 here is CASSRGQVITEAFF. The CDR3 nucleotides read TGTGCCAGCAGCCGGGGACAGGTAATCACTGAAGCTTTCTTT.

The rearrangement uses TRBV30 and TRBJ1-1; no reliable D call. The CDR3 consists of 12 residues. Trimming pared 5 bases from V and 6 bases from J, leaving 13 bases between. Germline V gene lookup returns CDR1 GTSNPN and CDR2 SVGIG (reference sequence). The CDR3: CAWEESDAEAFF. The CDR3 nucleotides read TGTGCCTGGGAGGAATCGGACGCTGAAGCTTTCTTT.

Notes on this clonotype: It may be a read error: a sequence one base away is much more abundant. The V gene is TRBV28, the J gene TRBJ2-7; maybe TRBD2 (5 bases). Germline V lookup: CDR1 MDHEN, CDR2 SYDVKM. V lost 5 bases to trimming and J lost 3 bases, with 8 bases between them. This CDR3 region has 12 residues. The CDR3 protein is CASSDGDYEQYF. In DNA form, the CDR3 reads TGTGCCAGCAGTGACGGGGACTACGAGCAGTACTTC.

CDR3 bases: TGTGCCAGCAGCTTAGGGGGGACAGGGGTGAATGGCTACACCTTC. This sequence encodes CASSLGGTGVNGYTF. The chain links TRBV7-2 to TRBJ1-2; 10 bases fit TRBD1. V was pared by 1 base and J by 6 bases, with 5 bases of the junction left unmatched. This CDR3 is built from 15 residues. The germline V gene has CDR1 SGHTA and CDR2 FQGNSA.

The chain combines TRBV6-2 or TRBV6-3 with TRBJ2-7; D not certain. CDR1 and CDR2 (germline): MNHEY, SVGEGT. The CDR3 is 14 residues long. V dropped 6 bases and J dropped 6 bases, with 18 bases sitting between them. CDR3 bases: TGTGCCAGCAGCCAGCCACTCCTTCAGGCCGAGCAGTACTTC. Its translation is CASSQPLLQAEQYF.

In its sample, this clonotype was seen many times. The V and J genes are TRBV4-2 and TRBJ2-2; a possible D gene is TRBD2 (6 bases). V lost 1 base and J 2 bases, leaving 11 bases between the germline ends. The germline V gene has CDR1 LGHNA and CDR2 YNFKEQ. This CDR3 has 16 amino acids. CDR3 region: CASSQGPGRNTGELFF. CDR3 coding DNA: TGTGCCAGCAGCCAAGGCCCCGGGAGAAACACCGGGGAGCTGTTTTTT.

In its sample, this clonotype was seen many times. This chain uses TRBV28 with TRBJ2-1, with 8 bases identical to TRBD1. Germline V gene sequence: CDR1 MDHEN, CDR2 SYDVKM. The V segment lost 2 bases and the J segment 10 bases; nucleotides outside the gene matches: 10. The CDR3 loop spans 15 amino acids. The CDR3 DNA reads as TGTGCCAGCAGTTTAGCAGGACAGGGTTGGCCAGAGCAGTTCTTC. This sequence encodes CASSLAGQGWPEQFF.

V is TRBV7-6 and J is TRBJ2-1, with D possibly being TRBD1 (7 bases). V lost 0 bases and J lost 8, with 20 bases in between. The CDR3 runs 17 residues. Germline loops: CDR1 SGHVS, CDR2 FNYEAQ. CDR3 nucleotide sequence: TGTGCCAGCAGCTTAGCGCCCAGGGGGGAGATTGCTGATGAGCAGTTCTTC. It yields the protein CASSLAPRGEIADEQFF.

J is TRBJ1-2 and V is TRBV6-2 or TRBV6-3, with D uncertain. CDR3 length: 15 amino acids. Germline values: CDR1 MNHEY, CDR2 SVGEGT. Trimming removed 7 bases at V and 3 bases at J, with 18 bases between. The CDR3 protein is CASTLRSARDYGYTF. CDR3 bases: TGTGCCAGCACCTTGAGGTCAGCCCGGGACTATGGCTACACCTTC.

The chain combines TRBV20-1 with TRBJ2-3; TRBD2 matches at 12 bases. The CDR3 totals 20 residues. The V and J ends lost 3 bases and 4 bases, in that order; junction bases with no gene match: 20. Germline lookup yields CDR1 DFQATT and CDR2 SNEGSKA (reference sequence). CDR3 sequence: CSASLGDLAGGPTDPDTQYF. For the CDR3, the DNA is TGCAGTGCTAGTCTGGGGGATCTAGCGGGAGGGCCTACCGACCCAGATACGCAGTATTTT.

V gene TRBV5-6 combines with J gene TRBJ2-7; the D gene is possibly TRBD2 (5 bases). The CDR3 runs to 15 residues. V lost 0 bases and J 2 bases, leaving 12 bases between the germline ends. Germline-derived CDR1 and CDR2 are SGHDT and YYEEEE. As DNA, the CDR3 is TGTGCCAGCAGCTTGGCCTTGAAGGGAGCCTACGAGCAGTACTTC. The encoded protein is CASSLALKGAYEQYF.

This clonotype occurred many times. The chain employs TRBV5-1 and TRBJ2-7; tentatively, D is TRBD1 (6 bases). V was pared by 0 bases and J by 5 bases, with 12 bases between. Germline loops: CDR1 SGHRS, CDR2 YFSETQ. The CDR3 has 14 amino acids. The CDR3, as DNA: TGCGCCAGCAGCTTGGAACAGGGTATCGACGAGCAGTACTTC. It specifies CASSLEQGIDEQYF. Full variable domain (outside the CDR3, taken from reference TRBV5-1 and TRBJ2-7): KAGVTQTPRYLIKTRGQQVTLSCSPISGHRSVSWYQQTPGQGLQFLFEYFSETQRNKGNFPGRFSGRQFSNSRSEMNVSTLELGDSALYLCASSLEQGIDEQYFGPGTRLTVT.

This clonotype has just a few counts. The chain couples TRBV5-1 to TRBJ2-1; TRBD2 aligns across 7 bases. The CDR3 runs to 15 residues. V lost 4 bases to trimming and J lost 3 bases; unmatched junction nucleotides: 7. CDR1 is SGHRS and CDR2 is YFSETQ in the germline V gene. The CDR3 loop reads CASSPNAGDYNEQFF. The CDR3 DNA is TGCGCCAGCAGCCCTAACGCGGGGGACTACAATGAGCAGTTCTTC.

The rearrangement joins TRBV9 to TRBJ2-5; D is unresolved. The V gene lost 0 bases and the J gene lost 5 bases, with 11 bases spanning the gap. CDR1 and CDR2 (germline): SGDLS, YYNGEE. The CDR3 has 14 amino acids. CDR3 nucleotide sequence: TGTGCCAGCAGCGTAGACGGGTCGGAGGAGACCCAGTACTTC. This codes for CASSVDGSEETQYF. The full variable domain, with the rest looked up from reference TRBV9 and TRBJ2-5, is DSGVTQTPKHLITATGQRVTLRCSPRSGDLSVYWYQQSLDQGLQFLIQYYNGEERAKGNILERFSAQQFPDLHSELNLSSLELGDSALYFCASSVDGSEETQYFGPGTRLLVL.

This clonotype was counted only a few times. The gene calls are TRBV28 and TRBJ2-3; D unclear. The V end was cut by 4 bases, the J end by 3 bases, with 8 bases between. This CDR3 spans 13 amino acids. CDR1 is MDHEN and CDR2 is SYDVKM in the germline V gene. The CDR3 loop is CASSSHSTDTQYF. The CDR3 DNA sequence: TGTGCCAGCAGTTCGCACTCTACAGATACGCAGTATTTT.

This clonotype was seen ten or more times. J is TRBJ2-1 and V is TRBV6-5; 9 positions match TRBD2. There are 17 residues in the CDR3. V shed 2 bases and J 7 bases; nucleotides not matched to a gene: 12. The germline CDR1 and CDR2 sequences are MNHEY and SVGAGI. The DNA for the CDR3 is TGTGCCAGCAGTTACCCGGGACTAGCAGACGCAAAGAATGAGCAGTTCTTC. Its protein product is CASSYPGLADAKNEQFF.